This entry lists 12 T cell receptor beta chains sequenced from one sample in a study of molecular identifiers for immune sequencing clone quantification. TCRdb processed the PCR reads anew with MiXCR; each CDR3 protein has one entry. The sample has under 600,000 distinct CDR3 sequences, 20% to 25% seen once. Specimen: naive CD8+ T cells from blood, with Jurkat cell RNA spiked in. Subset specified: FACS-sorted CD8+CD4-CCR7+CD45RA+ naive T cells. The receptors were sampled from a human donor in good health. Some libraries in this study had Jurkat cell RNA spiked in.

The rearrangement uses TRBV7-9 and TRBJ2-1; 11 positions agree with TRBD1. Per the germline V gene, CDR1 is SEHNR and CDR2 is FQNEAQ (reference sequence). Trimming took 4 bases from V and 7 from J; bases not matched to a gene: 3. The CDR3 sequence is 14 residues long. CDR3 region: CASSWTGGLNEQFF. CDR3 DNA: TGTGCCAGCAGCTGGACAGGGGGCTTGAATGAGCAGTTCTTC. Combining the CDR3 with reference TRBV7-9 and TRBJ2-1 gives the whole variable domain DTGVSQNPRHKITKRGQNVTFRCDPISEHNRLYWYRQTLGQGPEFLTYFQNEAQLEKSRLLSDRFSAERPKGSFSTLEIQRTEQGDSAMYLCASSWTGGLNEQFFGPGTRLTVL.

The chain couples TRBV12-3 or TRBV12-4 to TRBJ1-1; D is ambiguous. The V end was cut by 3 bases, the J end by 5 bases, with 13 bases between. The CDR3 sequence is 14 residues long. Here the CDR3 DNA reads TGTGCCAGCAGTTTGGGAGCCGGAGGGACTGAAGCTTTCTTT. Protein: CASSLGAGGTEAFF.

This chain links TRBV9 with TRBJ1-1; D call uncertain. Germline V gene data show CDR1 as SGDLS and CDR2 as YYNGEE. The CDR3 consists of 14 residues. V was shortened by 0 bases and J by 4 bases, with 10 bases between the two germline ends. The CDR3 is CASSVDGAITEAFF. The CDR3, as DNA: TGTGCCAGCAGCGTAGATGGCGCGATCACTGAAGCTTTCTTT.

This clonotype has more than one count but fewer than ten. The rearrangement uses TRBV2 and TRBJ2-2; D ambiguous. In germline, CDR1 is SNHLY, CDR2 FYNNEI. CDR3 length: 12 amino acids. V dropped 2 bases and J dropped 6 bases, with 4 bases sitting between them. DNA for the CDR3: TGTGCCAGCAGTGAATTATCCGGGGAGCTGTTTTTT. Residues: CASSELSGELFF.

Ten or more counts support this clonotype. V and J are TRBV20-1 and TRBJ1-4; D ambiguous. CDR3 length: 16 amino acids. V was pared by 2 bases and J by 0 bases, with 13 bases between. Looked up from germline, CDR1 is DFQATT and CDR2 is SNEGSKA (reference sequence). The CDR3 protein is CSARQADDATNEKLFF. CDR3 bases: TGCAGTGCTAGACAAGCCGATGATGCAACTAATGAAAAACTGTTTTTT.

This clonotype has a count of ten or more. The DNA for the CDR3 is TGTGCCAGCAGCTCGATCACTAGGGGCCCCGACACTGAAGCTTTCTTT. This codes for CASSSITRGPDTEAFF. The V gene is TRBV3-1, the J gene TRBJ1-1, with D perhaps matching TRBD1 (5 bases). The length of the CDR3 is 16 residues. The V and J ends lost 5 bases and 3 bases respectively, with 19 bases between them. Germline loops: CDR1 LGHDT, CDR2 YNNKEL (reference sequence).

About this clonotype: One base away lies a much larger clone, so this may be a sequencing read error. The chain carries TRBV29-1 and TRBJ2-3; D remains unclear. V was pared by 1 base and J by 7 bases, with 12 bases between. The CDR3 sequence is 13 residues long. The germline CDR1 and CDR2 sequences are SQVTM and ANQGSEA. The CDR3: CSVEGTVVNTQYF. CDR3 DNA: TGCAGCGTTGAAGGGACCGTCGTTAATACGCAGTATTTT.

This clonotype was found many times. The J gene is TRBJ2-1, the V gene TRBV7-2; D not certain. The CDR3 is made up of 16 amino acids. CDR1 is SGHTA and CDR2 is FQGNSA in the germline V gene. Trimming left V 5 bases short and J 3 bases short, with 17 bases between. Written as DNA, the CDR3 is TGTGCCAGCAGCCCGTCGGTAGCAGGTAGCTACAATGAGCAGTTCTTC. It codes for CASSPSVAGSYNEQFF.

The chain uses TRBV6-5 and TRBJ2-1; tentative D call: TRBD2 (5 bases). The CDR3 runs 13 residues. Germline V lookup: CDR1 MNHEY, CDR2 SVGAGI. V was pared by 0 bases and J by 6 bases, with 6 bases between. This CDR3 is CASSYSEGNEQFF. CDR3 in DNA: TGTGCCAGCAGTTACTCCGAGGGCAATGAGCAGTTCTTC.

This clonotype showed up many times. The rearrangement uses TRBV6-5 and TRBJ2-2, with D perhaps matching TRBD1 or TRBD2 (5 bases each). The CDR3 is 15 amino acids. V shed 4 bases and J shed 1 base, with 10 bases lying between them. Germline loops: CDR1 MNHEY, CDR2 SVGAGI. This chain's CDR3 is CASSFWGRNTGELFF. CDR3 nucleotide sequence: TGTGCCAGCAGTTTTTGGGGGAGGAACACCGGGGAGCTGTTTTTT.

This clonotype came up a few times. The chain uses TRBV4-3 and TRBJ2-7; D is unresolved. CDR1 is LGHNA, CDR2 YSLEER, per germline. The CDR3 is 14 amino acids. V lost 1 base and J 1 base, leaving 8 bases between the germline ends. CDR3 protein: CASSQVLGSYEQYF. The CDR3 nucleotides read TGCGCCAGCAGCCAAGTGCTGGGATCCTACGAGCAGTACTTC.

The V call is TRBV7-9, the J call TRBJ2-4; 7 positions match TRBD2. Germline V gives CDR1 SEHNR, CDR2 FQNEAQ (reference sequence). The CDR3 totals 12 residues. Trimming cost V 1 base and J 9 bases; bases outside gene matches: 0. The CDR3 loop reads CASSLGGGIQYF. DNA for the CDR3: TGTGCCAGCAGCTTAGGGGGGGGCATTCAGTACTTC.